This T cell receptor beta chain originates from a study of siplizumab effects on memory and regulatory T cells. Study results and caveats: With siplizumab, Treg-derived clones averaged roughly 69% of mappable alloreactive CD4+ clones, versus less than 35% in controls.

The CDR3 is 15 amino acids. V lost 5 bases and J lost 4, with 18 bases in between. In germline, CDR1 is MNHEY, CDR2 SVGAGI. As concerns this clone: The target antigen is unknown.

Produced via immunoSEQ multiplex PCR; TCRdb's table is partial and in-frame only. Of more than 60,000 clones in the sample, 93% were seen once. The chain combines TRBV6-5 with TRBJ2-7; D may correspond to TRBD1 or TRBD2 (5 bases each). The receptor was derived from a human donor in good health. The sample taken for sequencing was CD8+ T cells sorted from blood. This CDR3 reads CASSGLAPGRYEQYF. DNA for the CDR3: TGTGCCAGCAGTGGCCTGGCCCCGGGGCGGTACGAGCAGTACTTC.